This T cell receptor beta chain appears in the sequencing data of a study of T cell responses to AZD1222 COVID-19 vaccine. TCRdb keeps only in-frame clones here, not all; method: immunoSEQ multiplex PCR. The table has about 76,000 clones, around three quarters seen once. Study results and limitations: An increase in Spike-specific TCR breadth and depth was observed after two AZD1222 doses. Donors were largely white British and mainly female; clonal diversity was possibly underestimated.

Concerning this clone: Its target is unknown.

Here the sequenced sample was peripheral blood, taken 28 days after the second dose of the MenACWY control vaccine. The sequence was collected from an adult who received the MenACWY meningococcal vaccine as a control.

The CDR3 coding sequence is TGTGCCAGCAGTTTGTCCTCTCGCGGGGAGCTGTTTTTT. Amino acids: CASSLSSRGELFF. This sequence joins TRBV28 and TRBJ2-2; D remains ambiguous. From germline, CDR1 is MDHEN and CDR2 SYDVKM. V lost 3 bases and J 7 bases, leaving 9 bases between the germline ends. The length of the CDR3 is 13 residues.